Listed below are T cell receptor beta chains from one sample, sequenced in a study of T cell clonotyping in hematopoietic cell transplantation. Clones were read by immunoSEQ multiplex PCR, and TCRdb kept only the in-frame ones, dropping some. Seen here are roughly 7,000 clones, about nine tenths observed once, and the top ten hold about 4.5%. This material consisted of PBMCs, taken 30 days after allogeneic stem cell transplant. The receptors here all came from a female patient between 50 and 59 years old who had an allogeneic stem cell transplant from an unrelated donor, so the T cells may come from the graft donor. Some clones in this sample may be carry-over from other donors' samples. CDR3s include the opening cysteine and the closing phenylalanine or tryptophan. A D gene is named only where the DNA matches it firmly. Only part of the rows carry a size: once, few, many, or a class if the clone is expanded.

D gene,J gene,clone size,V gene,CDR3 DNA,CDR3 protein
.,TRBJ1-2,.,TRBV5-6,TGTGCCAGCAGCTCGACACACGGCGGCCTCGGGGATGGCTACACCTTC,CASSSTHGGLGDGYTF
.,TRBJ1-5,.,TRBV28,TGTGCCAGCAGTTTAGTCTCAGGGGTTGAGGGTCAGCCCCAGCATTTT,CASSLVSGVEGQPQHF
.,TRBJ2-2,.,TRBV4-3,TGCGCCAGCAGGCTCAGCCCGGGGGCCAGCACCGGGGAGCTGTTTTTT,CASRLSPGASTGELFF
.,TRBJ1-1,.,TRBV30,TGTGCCTGGGAGGGCCTTGTTGGTACTGAAGCTTTCTTT,CAWEGLVGTEAFF
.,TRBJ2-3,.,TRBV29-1,TGCAGCGTTGACACGAACACAGATACGCAGTATTTT,CSVDTNTDTQYF
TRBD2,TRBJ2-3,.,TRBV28,TGTGCCAGCAGTTTTGGTGGGAGGGTGGGGACTAGCACAGATACGCAGTATTTT,CASSFGGRVGTSTDTQYF
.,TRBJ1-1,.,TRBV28,TGTGCCAGTCTACAGGGAGTGAACACTGAAGCTTTCTTT,CASLQGVNTEAFF
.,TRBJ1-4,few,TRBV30,TGTGCCTGGAGTGGGGATTTTGGGGCAAATGAAAAACTGTTTTTT,CAWSGDFGANEKLFF
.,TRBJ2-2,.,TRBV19,TGTGCCAGTAGTAGGGGACTGAACACCGGGGAGCTGTTTTTT,CASSRGLNTGELFF
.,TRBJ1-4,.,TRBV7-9,TGTGCCAGCAGTGGGGGACGACCGCTTAATGAAAAACTGTTTTTT,CASSGGRPLNEKLFF
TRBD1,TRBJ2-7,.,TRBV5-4,TGTGCCAGCAGCTCAAGGGGACAGGGGAGAGCTTGGCCCTACGAGCAGTACTTC,CASSSRGQGRAWPYEQYF
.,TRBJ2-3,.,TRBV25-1,TGTGCCAGCAGCCATGATACGCAGTATTTT,CASSHDTQYF